This T cell receptor (beta chain) stems from a study of cytomegalovirus exposure and HLA in healthy donors. Study context: A prior study identified roughly 110 million unique TCR beta sequences from about 179 million T cells. Study findings and constraints: Beyond CMV serostatus, there was no information to go on about immune exposure. An analysis that came later showed most CMV-associated TCR beta chains appearing HLA-restricted.

PCR primers comprised 60 Vbeta and 13 Jbeta primers. Method: immunoSEQ multiplex PCR; TCRdb's copy keeps in-frame clones and lacks some. Across tens of thousands of clones, the top ten clones capture 3% to 4% of the sample. V lost 3 bases and J lost 7, with 13 bases in between. The CDR3 is 15 residues long. The germline V gene encodes CDR1 MGHRA and CDR2 YSYEKL. In the case of this clone: Its antigen is not known.

The clonotype originates from a woman under 40 in good health and CMV-seropositive. Sequencing input: PBMCs. The chain is built from TRBV4-1 and TRBJ1-6, with D maybe TRBD1 (6 bases). The CDR3 spells CASSHPRGDNSPLHF. Written as DNA, the CDR3 is TGCGCCAGCAGCCACCCCAGGGGAGACAATTCACCCCTCCACTTT.